This TCR beta chain derives from a study of CD8 T cells in ankylosing spondylitis. Study-wide points: Made up of under ten highly homologous variants, a TCR beta motif appeared characteristic of ankylosing spondylitis blood.

TCRdb re-called the 5' RACE reads with MiXCR, one entry per CDR3 protein. The repertoire includes 250,000 to 350,000 distinct CDR3 sequences, roughly 8% of them detected once, and more than 14% sits in the top ten. This clonotype came up many times. Its matching antigen is unknown. The length of the CDR3 is 14 residues. Trimming removed 4 bases from V and 4 bases from J, with 13 bases in between. Germline V CDR1 and CDR2: SGHVS, FQNEAQ. V usage is TRBV7-8 and J usage is TRBJ1-1; D remains unclear. This clonotype was obtained from a male donor with ankylosing spondylitis. Sequenced material: blood, either unsorted or a sorted T cell fraction (not recorded which). The DNA of the CDR3 is TGTGCCAGCAGCTCCTATGCTAGGGTCACTGAAGCTTTCTTT. Translating it yields CASSSYARVTEAFF.